This T cell receptor beta chain was identified during a study of blood T cells in healthy people across ages. Findings of the study overall: Percentage of naive T cells showed a strong correlation with TCR beta diversity. Significant beta diversity loss was already apparent by age approximately 38, declining roughly linearly.

This clonotype was detected a few times. The antigen is undetermined. A J-beta primer mix and a sample-barcoded 5' primer were used in a second PCR of about 7 to 12 cycles. MiXCR, applied by TCRdb to the 5' RACE reads, yields one record per CDR3 protein. The table lists 750,000 to 1,000,000 distinct CDR3 sequences, just under 30% of them singletons. Trimming took 4 bases from V and 5 from J, leaving 12 bases between them. The CDR3 consists of 13 residues. Germline CDR1 is SGHRS and CDR2 is YFSETQ. These data also featured in a second study, about T cells of mothers and their children.

The clonotype originates from a middle-aged woman in good health. The V and J genes are TRBV5-1 and TRBJ1-1; D remains ambiguous. The sequenced sample consisted of blood. The CDR3 nucleotides are TGCGCCAGCAGCCCTAACACTGATACTGAAGCTTTCTTT. It translates to CASSPNTDTEAFF.